A selection of T cell receptor beta chains follows, all from one sample in a study of blood T cell repertoires in COVID-19. Sequencing was performed with immunoSEQ multiplex PCR; in TCRdb, only in-frame clones are kept and a portion is missing. Counted here are 250,000 to 350,000 clones, roughly 90% occurring once; the ten biggest clones make up around 9%. Sequenced material: PBMCs or T cells enriched from blood (not recorded which). The receptors originated from a woman aged 18-29 years who had recovered from COVID-19. Both conserved end residues are part of each CDR3. The order of the fields is D gene, V gene, J gene, clone size, CDR3 length, CDR3 DNA, CDR3 protein. D genes are given only for firm matches. Clone size appears in some rows only: once, few, many, or a class for an expanded clone.

TRBD1	TRBV5-4	TRBJ1-2	once	16	TGTGCCAGCAGCTTGTTCCCCGGGACAGGGAACTATGGCTACACCTTC	CASSLFPGTGNYGYTF
TRBD1	TRBV7-6	TRBJ2-3	-	17	TGTGCCAGCAGCTCCAATCGGGACAGGGTCTTAGGAGATACGCAGTATTTT	CASSSNRDRVLGDTQYF
TRBD1	TRBV30	TRBJ1-2	few	14	TGTGCCTGGAGTTCCCCGGACAGGGCCTATGGCTACACCTTC	CAWSSPDRAYGYTF
-	TRBV4-3	TRBJ1-5	-	15	TGCGCCAGCAGCCAAGATGCGGCCGGGTATCAGCCCCAGCATTTT	CASSQDAAGYQPQHF
TRBD1	TRBV6-4	TRBJ1-2	once	16	TGTGCCAGCAGTGACTACCCCAGGACAGGGATTGATGGCTACACCTTC	CASSDYPRTGIDGYTF
TRBD1	TRBV7-9	TRBJ2-3	-	17	TGTGCCAGCAGCTTAGCGGCCGGGACAGGGGACACAGATACGCAGTATTTT	CASSLAAGTGDTDTQYF
-	TRBV19	TRBJ1-2	-	13	TGTGCCAGTAGTAGTCAACAGGCTCCTGGCTACACCTTC	CASSSQQAPGYTF
TRBD2	TRBV4-3	TRBJ2-3	-	19	TGCGCCAGCAGCCGAATGGTACGACTAGCGGGAGAGCTCACAGATACGCAGTATTTT	CASSRMVRLAGELTDTQYF
-	TRBV20-1	TRBJ1-2	-	13	TGCAGTGCTAGTGGACAGAGATCCTATGGCTACACCTTC	CSASGQRSYGYTF
-	TRBV4-1	TRBJ1-6	-	16	TGCGCCAGCAGCCAAGCTTGGGGGGTGCGGAATTCACCCCTCCACTTT	CASSQAWGVRNSPLHF
-	TRBV6-1	TRBJ2-7	-	16	TGTGCCAGCAGTGAAGCGGTTGGTCCCGGGGGCTACGAGCAGTACTTC	CASSEAVGPGGYEQYF
TRBD1	TRBV30	TRBJ1-3	-	17	TGTGCCTGGAGTGTATTTAGCAGGGGGTTCTCTGGAAACACCATATATTTT	CAWSVFSRGFSGNTIYF
-	TRBV24-1	TRBJ2-7	-	15	TGTGCAGTCTCGGCGGGCACACGCGAATCCTACGAGCAGTACTTC	CAVSAGTRESYEQYF
TRBD1	TRBV7-2	TRBJ2-5	-	14	TGTGCCAGCAGCGGTACAGGGGGGTTAGAGACCCAGTACTTC	CASSGTGGLETQYF
-	TRBV18	TRBJ1-1	-	14	TGTGCCAGCTCGACGGACGGGGGGGACACTGAAGCTTTCTTT	CASSTDGGDTEAFF
TRBD2	TRBV9	TRBJ2-1	-	15	TGTGCCAGCAGCTTGAGCGGGGGGCCACTCAATGAGCAGTTCTTC	CASSLSGGPLNEQFF
TRBD1	TRBV7-2	TRBJ1-1	-	14	TGTGCCAGCAGCTTAGCAGGACAGGGAACTGAAGCTTTCTTT	CASSLAGQGTEAFF
TRBD1	TRBV5-1	TRBJ2-7	-	14	TGCGCCAGCAGCTTGGGGACAGGGTACTACGAGCAGTACTTC	CASSLGTGYYEQYF
-	TRBV11-2	TRBJ1-2	once	13	TGTGCCAGCAGCCCCGCACCAGTTTATGGCTACACCTTC	CASSPAPVYGYTF
TRBD2	TRBV12-3/TRBV12-4	TRBJ2-4	-	13	TGTGCCAGCACCATAGCGGGAGGGTCCATTCAGTACTTC	CASTIAGGSIQYF
TRBD2	TRBV28	TRBJ2-7	-	15	TGTGCCAGCAGTTCCTTAGCGGGGGGACCTTACGAGCAGTACTTC	CASSSLAGGPYEQYF
-	TRBV6-5	TRBJ1-5	-	16	TGTGCCAGCAGTTACTCGTATAGGAGAACGGGGCAGCCCCAGCATTTT	CASSYSYRRTGQPQHF
-	TRBV9	TRBJ1-1	few	15	TGTGCCAGCAGCGTAGTGATGGGGCAGAACACTGAAGCTTTCTTT	CASSVVMGQNTEAFF
-	TRBV28	TRBJ2-5	-	16	TGTGCCAGCACTTCCGCGGAGTGGGAGGGGGGAGTGGCCCAGTACTTC	CASTSAEWEGGVAQYF
-	TRBV4-2	TRBJ1-1	-	15	TGTGCCAGCAGCCAAGGGGCGACAGTGAACACTGAAGCTTTCTTT	CASSQGATVNTEAFF
-	TRBV7-8	TRBJ1-5	few	17	TGTGCCAGCAGCTTAGAGGGGGGGCAGGGAGACAATCAGCCCCAGCATTTT	CASSLEGGQGDNQPQHF
TRBD1	TRBV6-5	TRBJ1-2	-	14	TGTGCCAGCAGCCGCGGACAGGGAGAGTATGGCTACACCTTC	CASSRGQGEYGYTF
-	TRBV19	TRBJ1-1	-	13	TGTGCCAGTTCCGGGGTGTTCGGCACTGAAGCTTTCTTT	CASSGVFGTEAFF
-	TRBV15	TRBJ2-7	-	14	TGTGCCACCAGCAGGTTCACAGGGAACTACGAGCAGTACTTC	CATSRFTGNYEQYF
TRBD1	TRBV28	TRBJ2-5	-	16	TGTGCCAGCAGTCTCTTCGGACAGGGGGTTGAAGAGACCCAGTACTTC	CASSLFGQGVEETQYF
-	TRBV3-1/TRBV3-2	TRBJ1-3	-	15	TGTGCCAGCAGCCAAATGTCCAACTCTGGAAACACCATATATTTT	CASSQMSNSGNTIYF
-	TRBV7-9	TRBJ1-2	-	14	TGTGCCAGCAGCTTTGGCGGGAATTCGGGTGGCTACACCTTC	CASSFGGNSGGYTF
TRBD2	TRBV28	TRBJ2-5	-	17	TGTGCCAGCAGTTTTAAGGTGGGCGGGAGGTTCCAAGAGACCCAGTACTTC	CASSFKVGGRFQETQYF
TRBD1	TRBV9	TRBJ1-6	-	14	TGTGCCAGCAGCGTAGACAGGGGGCGCGGGCCCCTCCACTTT	CASSVDRGRGPLHF
TRBD2	TRBV18	TRBJ2-5	-	17	TGTGCCAGCTCACCACCTAGTATGAGCGGGGGAAAAGAGACCCAGTACTTC	CASSPPSMSGGKETQYF
-	TRBV6-1	TRBJ1-3	-	17	TGTGCCAGCAGTGAATACTCCCGGACAGCGACGAGAAACACCATATATTTT	CASSEYSRTATRNTIYF
TRBD1	TRBV19	TRBJ2-7	once	13	TGTGCCAGTGGAGGCAGGGGGAGCTACGAGCAGTACTTC	CASGGRGSYEQYF
TRBD1	TRBV6-5	TRBJ2-5	once	15	TGTGCCAGCAGTCGACAGGGGGTAACCCAAGAGACCCAGTACTTC	CASSRQGVTQETQYF
-	TRBV9	TRBJ2-3	-	13	TGTGCCAGCAGCGGCCCCCACTTGGATACGCAGTATTTT	CASSGPHLDTQYF
TRBD1	TRBV12-3/TRBV12-4	TRBJ1-5	-	13	TGTGCCAGCAGTATGGACAGGGGGCAGCCCCAGCATTTT	CASSMDRGQPQHF
-	TRBV16	TRBJ1-5	-	13	TGTGCCAGCAGCCACGGGTCTGATCAGCCCCAGCATTTT	CASSHGSDQPQHF
TRBD1	TRBV7-9	TRBJ2-7	-	15	TGTGCCAGCAGGACTGCCGGGACAGCCTCCTACGAGCAGTACTTC	CASRTAGTASYEQYF
-	TRBV5-1	TRBJ1-6	-	16	TGCGCCAGCAGCTTGAAATTAGGCAGGGTCAATTCACCCCTCCACTTT	CASSLKLGRVNSPLHF
-	TRBV5-1	TRBJ1-1	-	15	TGCGCCAGCAGCTTGGAAGCGGGGGGGTACACTGAAGCTTTCTTT	CASSLEAGGYTEAFF
-	TRBV20-1	TRBJ2-4	-	10	TGCAGTGCTCTAATAGCGGATCAGTACTTC	CSALIADQYF
-	TRBV7-9	TRBJ1-1	once	14	TGTGCCAGCAGCTTAGGCTCCGGGAACACTGAAGCTTTCTTT	CASSLGSGNTEAFF
TRBD2	TRBV28	TRBJ2-1	-	18	TGTGCCAGCAGCCCTGGGACTAGCGGGCCGAGCTCCTACAATGAGCAGTTCTTC	CASSPGTSGPSSYNEQFF
-	TRBV4-3	TRBJ1-3	once	16	TGCGCCAGCAGCCAAGATATGGGGGGCTCTGGAAACACCATATATTTT	CASSQDMGGSGNTIYF
-	TRBV19	TRBJ2-5	once	14	TGTGCCAGTAGTATGGTGGGGAGCCAAGAGACCCAGTACTTC	CASSMVGSQETQYF
TRBD2	TRBV19	TRBJ2-7	-	15	TGTGCCAGTAGTCCAACTAGCGGGGGGATCCACGAGCAGTACTTC	CASSPTSGGIHEQYF